The clone carrying this T cell receptor beta chain was picked up a small number of times. Its antigen remains unknown. The junction differs from germline at one of its ends, possibly a read error. This sample was taken from a study of neurological immune-mediated disorders. Study details: The disease course was relapsing-remitting in around 31 and secondary progressive in 3 of the 34 multiple sclerosis patients. Whole-study findings and limits: Phylogenetic grouping placed 18 of 34 multiple sclerosis patients' repertoires in one related-CDR3 cluster, a possible signature.

The team produced cDNA through 5'RACE using 10-nucleotide random UMIs. MiXCR, applied by TCRdb to the 5' RACE reads, yields one record per CDR3 protein. The sample contains roughly 62,000 distinct CDR3 sequences, around 3.8% of which appear only once. Germline values: CDR1 MNHEY, CDR2 SMNVEV (reference sequence). The CDR3 covers 9 residues. The V and J genes are TRBV27 and TRBJ2-5; D gene unclear. What was sequenced was PBMCs. This receptor was obtained from a woman between 50 and 59 years old with multiple sclerosis. The CDR3: CASSFVPDF. The CDR3, as DNA: TGTGCCAGCAGTTTCGTCCCGGACTTC.